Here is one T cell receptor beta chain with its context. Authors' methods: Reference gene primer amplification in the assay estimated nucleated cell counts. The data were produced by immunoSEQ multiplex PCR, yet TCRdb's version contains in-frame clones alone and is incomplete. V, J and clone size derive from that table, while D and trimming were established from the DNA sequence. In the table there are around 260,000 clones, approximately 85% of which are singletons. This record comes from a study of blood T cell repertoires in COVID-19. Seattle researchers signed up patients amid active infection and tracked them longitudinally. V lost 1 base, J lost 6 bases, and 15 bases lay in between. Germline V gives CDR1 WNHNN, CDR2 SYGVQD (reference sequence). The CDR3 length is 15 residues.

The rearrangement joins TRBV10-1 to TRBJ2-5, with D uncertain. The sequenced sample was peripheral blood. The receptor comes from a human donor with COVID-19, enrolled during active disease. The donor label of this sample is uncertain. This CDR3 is CASSEWYPAAQTQYF. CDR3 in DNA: TGCGCCAGCAGTGAGTGGTATCCCGCAGCGCAGACCCAGTACTTC.